The table lists the clone carrying this T cell receptor beta chain with a few counts. The trim removed 4 bases at V and 4 bases at J, leaving 17 bases unmatched. This CDR3 is 18 amino acids long. The V gene's germline CDR1 is SEHNR and CDR2 FQNEAQ (reference sequence). This sample is part of a study of T-cell memory formation after mild COVID-19. TCRdb used MiXCR to reprocess the 5' RACE reads, holding one entry per CDR3 protein. The sample gives 120,000 or so distinct CDR3 sequences, about 6% of which show up once; 2% to 2.5% is in the top ten. The V gene is TRBV7-9, the J gene TRBJ2-7, with 9 bases fitting TRBD1. Material: PBMCs or a T cell subset sorted from them (not recorded which). The clonotype comes from an adult woman who had mild COVID-19 (a few samples of this study predate the infection). Cell type and time point are not known. Here the CDR3 DNA reads TGTGCCAGCAGCTCGCCGGGACAGGGTAAAGATGGCTCATACGAGCAGTACTTC. Translated: CASSSPGQGKDGSYEQYF.